The rows below give T cell receptor beta chains drawn from one sample of a study of early T cells in non-severe SARS-CoV-2 infection. TCRdb re-analysed the 5' RACE reads in MiXCR, keeping a single row per CDR3 protein. The table lists more than 25,000 distinct CDR3 sequences, over 3.5% of them singletons. The sequencing input was whole blood. Receptors originate from an adult who was a healthcare worker with PCR-confirmed SARS-CoV-2 infection or an uninfected control (not recorded which). Each CDR3 is given with its conserved first and last residue.

J gene: TRBJ1-5; V gene: TRBV18; CDR3 protein: CASSPGANQPQHF
J gene: TRBJ2-3; V gene: TRBV5-1; CDR3 protein: CASSPGVLVVTDTQYF
J gene: TRBJ2-3; V gene: TRBV5-1; CDR3 protein: CASSSGLAGGKSTDTQYF
J gene: TRBJ2-3; V gene: TRBV6-6; CDR3 protein: CASGTVGSDTQYF
J gene: TRBJ2-3; V gene: TRBV7-2; CDR3 protein: CASSFPPTQLTDTQYF
J gene: TRBJ2-5; V gene: TRBV7-2; CDR3 protein: CASSTGTPGETQYF
J gene: TRBJ2-7; V gene: TRBV14; CDR3 protein: CASSRRAQTYEQYF
J gene: TRBJ2-5; V gene: TRBV20-1; CDR3 protein: CSARGETQYF
J gene: TRBJ2-5; V gene: TRBV7-9; CDR3 protein: CASSVEETQYF
J gene: TRBJ2-6; V gene: TRBV12-3/TRBV12-4; CDR3 protein: CASSLQARLSGANVLTF
J gene: TRBJ2-3; V gene: TRBV27; CDR3 protein: CASRTDRGTDTQYF